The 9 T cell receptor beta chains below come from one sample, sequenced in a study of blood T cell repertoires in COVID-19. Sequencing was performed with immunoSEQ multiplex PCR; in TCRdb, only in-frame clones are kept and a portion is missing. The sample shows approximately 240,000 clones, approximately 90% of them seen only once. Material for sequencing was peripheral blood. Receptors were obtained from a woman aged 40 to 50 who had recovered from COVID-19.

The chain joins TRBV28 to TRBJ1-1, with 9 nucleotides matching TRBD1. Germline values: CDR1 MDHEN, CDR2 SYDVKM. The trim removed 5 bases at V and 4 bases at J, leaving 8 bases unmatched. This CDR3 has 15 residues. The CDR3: CASSVEQTGGTEAFF. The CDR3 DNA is TGTGCCAGCAGTGTCGAACAGACAGGGGGCACTGAAGCTTTCTTT. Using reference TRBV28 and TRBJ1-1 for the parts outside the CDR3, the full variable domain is DVKVTQSSRYLVKRTGEKVFLECVQDMDHENMFWYRQDPGLGLRLIYFSYDVKMKEKGDIPEGYSVSREKKERFSLILESASTNQTSMYLCASSVEQTGGTEAFFGQGTRLTVV.

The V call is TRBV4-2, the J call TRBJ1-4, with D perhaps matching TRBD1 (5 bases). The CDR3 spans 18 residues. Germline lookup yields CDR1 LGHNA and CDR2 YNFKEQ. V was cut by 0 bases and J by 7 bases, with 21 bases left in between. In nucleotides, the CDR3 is TGTGCCAGCAGCCAAGAGTCCCTAGGGGCAGGGTTGGCTGAAAAACTGTTTTTT. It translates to CASSQESLGAGLAEKLFF.

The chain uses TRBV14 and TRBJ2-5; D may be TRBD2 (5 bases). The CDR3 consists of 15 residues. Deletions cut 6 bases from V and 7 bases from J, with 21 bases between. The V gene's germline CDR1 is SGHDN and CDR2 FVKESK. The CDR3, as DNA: TGTGCCAGCAGTCCGGAGGCAGGTCTTTCCAGGACCCAGTACTTC. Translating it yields CASSPEAGLSRTQYF.

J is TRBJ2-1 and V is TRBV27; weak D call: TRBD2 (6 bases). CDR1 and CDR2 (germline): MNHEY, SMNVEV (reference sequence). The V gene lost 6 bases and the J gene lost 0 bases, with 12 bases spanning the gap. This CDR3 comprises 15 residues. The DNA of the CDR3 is TGTGCCAGCAGCCCTCCGGGGGTCTCCTACAATGAGCAGTTCTTC. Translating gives CASSPPGVSYNEQFF.

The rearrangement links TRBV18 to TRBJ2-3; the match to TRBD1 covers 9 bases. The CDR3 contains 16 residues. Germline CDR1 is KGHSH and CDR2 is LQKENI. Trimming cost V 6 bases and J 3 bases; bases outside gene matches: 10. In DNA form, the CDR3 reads TGTGCCAGCTCGCAAATAACCGGGACAGGGACAGATACGCAGTATTTT. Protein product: CASSQITGTGTDTQYF.

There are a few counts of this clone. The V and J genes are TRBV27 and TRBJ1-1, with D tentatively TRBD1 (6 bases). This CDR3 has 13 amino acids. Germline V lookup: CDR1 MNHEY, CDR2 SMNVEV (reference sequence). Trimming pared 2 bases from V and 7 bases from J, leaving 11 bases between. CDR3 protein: CASSLVGGVEAFF. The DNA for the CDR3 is TGTGCCAGCAGTTTAGTAGGGGGGGTTGAAGCTTTCTTT.

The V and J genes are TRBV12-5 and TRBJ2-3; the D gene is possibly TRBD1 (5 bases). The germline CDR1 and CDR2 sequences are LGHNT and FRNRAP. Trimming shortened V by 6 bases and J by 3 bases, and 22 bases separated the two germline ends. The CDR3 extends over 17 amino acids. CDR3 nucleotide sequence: TGTGCTAGTGGACCTCCCCCAGGGAAGGGTTGGACAGATACGCAGTATTTT. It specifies CASGPPPGKGWTDTQYF.

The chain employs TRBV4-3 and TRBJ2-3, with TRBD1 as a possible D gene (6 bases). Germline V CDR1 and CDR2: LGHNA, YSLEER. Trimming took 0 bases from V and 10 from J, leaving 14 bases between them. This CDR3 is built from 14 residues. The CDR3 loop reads CASSQDGGRDPQYF. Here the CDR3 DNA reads TGCGCCAGCAGCCAAGATGGGGGCCGCGATCCGCAGTATTTT.

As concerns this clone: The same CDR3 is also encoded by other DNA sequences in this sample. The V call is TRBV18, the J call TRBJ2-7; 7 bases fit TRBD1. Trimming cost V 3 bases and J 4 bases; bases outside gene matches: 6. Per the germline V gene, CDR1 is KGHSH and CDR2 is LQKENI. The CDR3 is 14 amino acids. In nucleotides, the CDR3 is TGTGCCAGCTCACCCGGACAGGTGCCGTACGAGCAGTACTTC. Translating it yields CASSPGQVPYEQYF.